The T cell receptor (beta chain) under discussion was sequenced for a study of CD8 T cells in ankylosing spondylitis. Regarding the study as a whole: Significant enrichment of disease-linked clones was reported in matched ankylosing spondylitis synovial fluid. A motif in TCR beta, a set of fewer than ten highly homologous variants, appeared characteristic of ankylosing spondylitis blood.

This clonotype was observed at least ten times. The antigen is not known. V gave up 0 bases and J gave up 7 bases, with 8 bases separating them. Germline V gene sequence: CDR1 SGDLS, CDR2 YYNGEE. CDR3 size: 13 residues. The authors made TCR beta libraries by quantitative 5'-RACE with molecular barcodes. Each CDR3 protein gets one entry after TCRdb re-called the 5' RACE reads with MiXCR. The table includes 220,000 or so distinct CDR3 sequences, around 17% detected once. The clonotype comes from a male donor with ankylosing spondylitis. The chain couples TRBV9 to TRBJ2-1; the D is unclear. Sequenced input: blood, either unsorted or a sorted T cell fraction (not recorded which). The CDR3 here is CASSVGPQNEQFF. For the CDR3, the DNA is TGTGCCAGCAGCGTAGGTCCCCAGAATGAGCAGTTCTTC.